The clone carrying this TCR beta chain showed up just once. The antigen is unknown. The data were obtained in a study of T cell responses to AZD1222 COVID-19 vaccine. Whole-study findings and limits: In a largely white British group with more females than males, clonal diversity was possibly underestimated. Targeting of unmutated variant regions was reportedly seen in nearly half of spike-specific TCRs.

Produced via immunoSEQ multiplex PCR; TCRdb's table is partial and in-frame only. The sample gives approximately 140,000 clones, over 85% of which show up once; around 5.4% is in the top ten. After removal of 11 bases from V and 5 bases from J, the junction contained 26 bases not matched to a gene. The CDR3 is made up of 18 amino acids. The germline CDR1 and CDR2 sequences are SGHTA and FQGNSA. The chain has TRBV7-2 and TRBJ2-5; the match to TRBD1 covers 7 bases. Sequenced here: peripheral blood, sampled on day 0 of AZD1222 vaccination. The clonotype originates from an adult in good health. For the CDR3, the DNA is TGTGCCCGGCTGGCGAGGTTCATCAGAGACAGGGTAGGTGAGACCCAGTACTTC. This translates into CARLARFIRDRVGETQYF.